Presented here are 7 T cell receptor beta chains from one specimen sequenced in a study of T cells after yellow fever vaccination. TCRdb independently ran MiXCR on the 5' RACE reads; one entry per CDR3 protein. The top ten hold around 2.7% of the sample, which has roughly 120,000 distinct CDR3 sequences, under 8.5% seen once. The starting material was CD4+ T cells sorted from PBMCs, obtained about 10 days after the first yellow fever vaccination. Receptors were obtained from a man aged 18 to 29 who received the YFV17D yellow fever vaccine.

This clonotype came up many times. The chain combines TRBV5-6 with TRBJ2-3; D is undetermined. Trimming took off 5 bases at V and 0 bases at J, with 13 bases between the two ends. The CDR3 has 15 amino acids. Germline CDR1 reads SGHDT; CDR2 reads YYEEEE. For the CDR3, the DNA is TGTGCCAGCAGTCAAAAGCCATCTAGCACAGATACGCAGTATTTT. Translation: CASSQKPSSTDTQYF.

This clonotype was seen ten or more times. The V and J genes are TRBV20-1 and TRBJ2-2; 9 positions match TRBD1. The CDR3 sequence is 15 residues long. V was pared by 6 bases and J by 7 bases, with 12 bases of the junction left unmatched. From germline, CDR1 is DFQATT and CDR2 SNEGSKA (reference sequence). CDR3 sequence reads: CSAPRRDRVVGELFF. The CDR3 DNA reads TGCAGTGCCCCTCGCCGGGACAGGGTAGTCGGGGAGCTGTTTTTT.

At least ten counts were recorded for this clonotype. V is TRBV6-5 and J is TRBJ1-1; 9 nucleotides agree with TRBD1. With 10 bases clipped from V and 3 bases from J, the junction kept 6 bases outside the gene matches. This CDR3 contains 13 residues. Germline V lookup: CDR1 MNHEY, CDR2 SVGAGI. CDR3 loop: CATRTGVYTEAFF. The CDR3 DNA follows: TGTGCCACCCGGACAGGGGTGTACACTGAAGCTTTCTTT.

This clonotype was counted only a few times. V gene TRBV18 combines with J gene TRBJ2-5; D uncertain. Deletions cut 3 bases from V and 2 bases from J, with 10 bases between. Per germline, CDR1 KGHSH and CDR2 LQKENI. The CDR3 is made up of 14 amino acids. The CDR3 reads CASSPVPKQETQYF. Written as DNA, the CDR3 is TGTGCCAGCTCACCTGTTCCAAAACAAGAGACCCAGTACTTC.

This clonotype occurred many times. In DNA form, the CDR3 reads TGCAGTGCTAGGGGGCACAGAACTTACGAGCAGTACGTC. This encodes CSARGHRTYEQYV. This sequence joins TRBV20-1 and TRBJ2-7, with D possibly matching TRBD1 (5 bases). The CDR3 is made up of 13 amino acids. Looked up from germline, CDR1 is DFQATT and CDR2 is SNEGSKA (reference sequence). V was trimmed by 3 bases and J by 4 bases, leaving 13 bases between them.

There are many counts of this clonotype. The rearrangement uses TRBV7-9 and TRBJ2-5, with TRBD2 matching 8 bases. V was pared by 5 bases and J by 5 bases, with 4 bases of the junction left unmatched. This CDR3 region has 13 residues. CDR1 is SEHNR, CDR2 FQNEAQ, per germline (reference sequence). The CDR3 DNA sequence: TGTGCCAGCAGCGTTCCTAGCGGGGAGACCCAGTACTTC. It translates to CASSVPSGETQYF.

This clonotype was seen many times. The chain recombines TRBV18 with TRBJ2-1; no clear D. CDR3 length: 11 amino acids. Germline-derived CDR1 and CDR2 are KGHSH and LQKENI. Trimming took off 3 bases at V and 13 bases at J, with 10 bases between the two ends. This CDR3 is CASSPDSLQFF. CDR3 nucleotide sequence: TGTGCCAGCTCACCTGATTCCTTACAGTTCTTC. The full variable domain, its missing parts supplied by reference TRBV18 and TRBJ2-1, is NAGVMQNPRHLVRRRGQEARLRCSPMKGHSHVYWYRQLPEEGLKFMVYLQKENIIDESGMPKERFSAEFPKEGPSILRIQQVVRGDSAAYFCASSPDSLQFFGPGTRLTVL.